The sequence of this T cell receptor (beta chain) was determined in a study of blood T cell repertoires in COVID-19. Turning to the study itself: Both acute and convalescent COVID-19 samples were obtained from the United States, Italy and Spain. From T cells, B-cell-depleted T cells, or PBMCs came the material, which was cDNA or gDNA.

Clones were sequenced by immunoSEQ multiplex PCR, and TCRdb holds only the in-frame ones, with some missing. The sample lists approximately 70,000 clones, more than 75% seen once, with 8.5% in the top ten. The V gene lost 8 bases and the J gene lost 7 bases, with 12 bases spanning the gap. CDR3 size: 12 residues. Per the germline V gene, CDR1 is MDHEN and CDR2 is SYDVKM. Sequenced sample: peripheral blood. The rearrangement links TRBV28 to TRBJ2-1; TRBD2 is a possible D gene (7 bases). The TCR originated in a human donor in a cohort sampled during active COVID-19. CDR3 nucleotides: TGTGCCAGCTGCGGGGGCTTGAATGAGCAGTTCTTC. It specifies CASCGGLNEQFF.